These 10 T cell receptor beta chains originate from one sample sequenced in a study of T cell clonality in common variable immunodeficiency. General observations from the study: In common variable immunodeficiency, TCR beta chains reportedly carried fewer deletions and N-nucleotide insertions.

TCRdb's table, derived via immunoSEQ multiplex PCR, lists solely in-frame clones and lacks some. The table records 26,000 or so clones without singletons, the ten largest covering about 24%. These receptors have no identified antigens. The source material was peripheral blood mononuclear cells. All receptors derive from a human donor with common variable immunodeficiency.

Concerning this clone: Read data end 3 residues before the CDR3 end; the end is taken from the germline J gene. This chain links TRBV20-1 with TRBJ1-2; 8 nucleotides agree with TRBD1. The CDR3 runs to 12 residues. V lost 4 bases and J lost 4; bases outside the gene matches: 2. The V gene's germline CDR1 is DFQATT and CDR2 SNEGSKA (reference sequence). Partial CDR3 DNA: TGCAGTGCTACAGGGGGCAGCTATGGC. Amino acids: CSATGGSYG. The CDR3 as a whole reads CSATGGSYGYTF.

This clone was detected many times. The CDR3 end falls 3 residues outside the read, so it is completed with the germline J gene. The rearrangement links TRBV7-2 to TRBJ1-5; D perhaps matches TRBD1 (6 bases). The CDR3 is 12 residues long. Germline V CDR1 and CDR2: SGHTA, FQGNSA. Trimming pared 4 bases from V and 7 bases from J, leaving 8 bases between. Partial CDR3 DNA: TGTGCCAGCAGCTGGGGGCGGCAGCCC. Translating gives CASSWGRQP. The whole CDR3 sequence is CASSWGRQPQHF.

At least ten counts were recorded for this clone. Coverage ceases 3 residues before the CDR3 finishes, and the germline J gene fills in the end. The chain combines TRBV18 with TRBJ1-4; D might be TRBD1 (5 bases). The CDR3 loop spans 16 amino acids. V gave up 8 bases and J gave up 0 bases, with 16 bases separating them. Germline CDR1 and CDR2: KGHSH and LQKENI. This CDR3 reads CASRLQQAATNEKLFF. The DNA read from the CDR3 is TGTGCCAGCCGCTTACAACAGGCTGCAACTAATGAAAAA. Together with reference TRBV18 and TRBJ1-4, the CDR3 gives the full variable domain: NAGVMQNPRHLVRRRGQEARLRCSPMKGHSHVYWYRQLPEEGLKFMVYLQKENIIDESGMPKERFSAEFPKEGPSILRIQQVVRGDSAAYFCASRLQQAATNEKLFFGSGTQLSVL.

About this clone: It may be a read error: a sequence one base away is much more abundant. The read terminates 3 residues ahead of where the CDR3 ends, so the germline J gene completes it. The chain couples TRBV5-1 to TRBJ2-5; 7 bases agree with TRBD2. V lost 0 bases, J lost 1 base, and 0 bases stayed unmatched. CDR1 SGHRS and CDR2 YFSETQ come from the germline V gene. The CDR3 loop spans 14 amino acids. This chain's CDR3 is CASSLASGQETQYF. Incomplete CDR3 DNA: TGCGCCAGCAGCTTGGCTAGCGGCCAAGAGACC. Based on the CDR3 plus reference TRBV5-1 and TRBJ2-5, the full variable domain is KAGVTQTPRYLIKTRGQQVTLSCSPISGHRSVSWYQQTPGQGLQFLFEYFSETQRNKGNFPGRFSGRQFSNSRSEMNVSTLELGDSALYLCASSLASGQETQYFGPGTRLLVL.

This clone turned up a few times. Other DNA variants within this sample encode the same CDR3. CDR3 protein: CASSVQGGAEKLFF. The CDR3 DNA, read in part, is TGTGCCAGCAGCGTACAGGGAGGGGCGGAAAAA. The V call is TRBV7-2, the J call TRBJ1-4; perhaps TRBD1 as D (6 bases). With the read ending 3 residues before the CDR3 end, the germline J gene is used to fill in that end. The CDR3 loop spans 14 amino acids. Trimming removed 5 bases from V and 8 bases from J, with 15 bases in between. CDR1 and CDR2 (germline): SGHTA, FQGNSA. Looking up the rest from reference TRBV7-2 and TRBJ1-4 gives the full variable domain: GAGVSQSPSNKVTEKGKDVELRCDPISGHTALYWYRQSLGQGLEFLIYFQGNSAPDKSGLPSDRFSAERTGGSVSTLTIQRTQQEDSAVYLCASSVQGGAEKLFFGSGTQLSVL.

Ten or more counts support this clone. The CDR3 extends 3 residues past the end of the read, so its final part is completed from the germline J gene. The chain joins TRBV7-6 to TRBJ2-3; D is ambiguous. The germline V gene encodes CDR1 SGHVS and CDR2 FNYEAQ. The ends were cut back, 4 bases at V and 2 bases at J, with 7 bases in the middle. The CDR3 is made up of 13 amino acids. Partial CDR3 DNA: TGTGCCAGCAGCTCTTACACCACAGATACG. Amino acids: CASSSYTTDT. The full CDR3 protein reads CASSSYTTDTQYF. Supplemented by reference TRBV7-6 and TRBJ2-3, the full variable domain reads GAGVSQSPRYKVTKRGQDVALRCDPISGHVSLYWYRQALGQGPEFLTYFNYEAQQDKSGLPNDRFSAERPEGSISTLTIQRTEQRDSAMYRCASSSYTTDTQYFGPGTRLTVL.

This clone was seen repeatedly, ten times or more. Sequencing ends 3 residues short of the CDR3 end; the germline J gene provides the rest. The rearrangement links TRBV5-1 to TRBJ2-3; D remains unclear. V gave up 4 bases and J gave up 4 bases, with 7 bases separating them. Germline V gene lookup returns CDR1 SGHRS and CDR2 YFSETQ. The CDR3 runs 12 residues. Incomplete CDR3 DNA: TGCGCCAGCAGCGTGGGCGCAGATACG. It translates to CASSVGADT. The full CDR3 is CASSVGADTQYF. The full variable domain, with the rest looked up from reference TRBV5-1 and TRBJ2-3, is KAGVTQTPRYLIKTRGQQVTLSCSPISGHRSVSWYQQTPGQGLQFLFEYFSETQRNKGNFPGRFSGRQFSNSRSEMNVSTLELGDSALYLCASSVGADTQYFGPGTRLTVL.

This clone has a count of ten or more. The read finishes 3 residues shy of the CDR3 end, and the germline J gene is used to complete it. V and J are TRBV7-3 and TRBJ2-7; 12 bases line up with TRBD2. V lost 5 bases to trimming and J lost 4 bases; unmatched junction nucleotides: 6. This CDR3 contains 15 residues. Germline V gene data show CDR1 as SGHTA and CDR2 as FQGTGA. This CDR3 is CASSPGLAGRYEQYF. CDR3 DNA, as far as it was read: TGTGCCAGCAGCCCCGGACTAGCGGGAAGGTACGAG.

This clone was counted only a few times. The read finishes 3 residues shy of the CDR3 end, and the germline J gene is used to complete it. The chain combines TRBV7-2 with TRBJ2-1; 8 nucleotides agree with TRBD2. The CDR3 extends over 15 amino acids. Germline V gene lookup returns CDR1 SGHTA and CDR2 FQGNSA. V was pared by 4 bases and J by 4 bases, with 6 bases of the junction left unmatched. CDR3 DNA (partial): TGTGCCAGCAGCTATTCCGGGACTAGATACAATGAG. Translated, it gives CASSYSGTRYNE. The entire CDR3 reads CASSYSGTRYNEQFF.

This clone was seen a handful of times. The read is 3 residues too short to cover the CDR3 end, so that end is filled in from the germline J gene. The chain carries TRBV7-2 and TRBJ2-5; 9 nucleotides agree with TRBD2. The CDR3 runs 15 residues. Germline V lookup: CDR1 SGHTA, CDR2 FQGNSA. The junction had 6 bases not matched to a gene; V was cut back by 3 bases and J by 4 bases. CDR3 region: CASSLGSGGRETQYF. The part of the CDR3 DNA that was read is TGTGCCAGCAGCTTGGGGAGCGGGGGGCGAGAGACC. Looking up the rest from reference TRBV7-2 and TRBJ2-5 gives the full variable domain: GAGVSQSPSNKVTEKGKDVELRCDPISGHTALYWYRQSLGQGLEFLIYFQGNSAPDKSGLPSDRFSAERTGGSVSTLTIQRTQQEDSAVYLCASSLGSGGRETQYFGPGTRLLVL.